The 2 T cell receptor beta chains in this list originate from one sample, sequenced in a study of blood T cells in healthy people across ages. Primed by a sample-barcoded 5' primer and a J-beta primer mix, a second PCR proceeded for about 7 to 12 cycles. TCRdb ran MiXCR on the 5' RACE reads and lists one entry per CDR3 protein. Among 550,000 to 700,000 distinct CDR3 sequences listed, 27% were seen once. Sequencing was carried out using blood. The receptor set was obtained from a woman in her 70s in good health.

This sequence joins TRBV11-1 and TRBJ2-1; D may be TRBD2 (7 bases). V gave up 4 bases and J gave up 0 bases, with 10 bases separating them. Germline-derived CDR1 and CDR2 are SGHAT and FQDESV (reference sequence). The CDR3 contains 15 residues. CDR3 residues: CASSSRGASYNEQFF. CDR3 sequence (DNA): TGTGCCAGCAGCTCCCGGGGGGCCTCCTACAATGAGCAGTTCTTC.

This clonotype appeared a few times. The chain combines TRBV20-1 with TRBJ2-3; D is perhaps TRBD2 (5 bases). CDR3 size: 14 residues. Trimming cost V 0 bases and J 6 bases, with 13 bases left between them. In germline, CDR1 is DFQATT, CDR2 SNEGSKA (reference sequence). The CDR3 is CSARDGGALDTQYF. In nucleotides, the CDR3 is TGCAGTGCTAGAGATGGAGGCGCTTTGGATACGCAGTATTTT.